This T cell receptor beta chain was recovered during a study of blood T cell repertoires in COVID-19. Study context: Spain, Italy and the United States supplied samples that represented acute and convalescent COVID-19.

Per germline, CDR1 SEHNR and CDR2 FQNEAQ (reference sequence). V lost 0 bases, J lost 1 base, and 7 bases lay in between. This CDR3 has 15 amino acids. Using immunoSEQ multiplex PCR, the repertoire was profiled, and TCRdb retains in-frame clones only, with some absent. The data show 200,000 to 300,000 clones, with about 90% seen just once and 3.7% held by the top ten. The sequencing input was peripheral blood. The receptor's source is a woman aged 40 to 55 with acute or convalescent COVID-19. The V call is TRBV7-9, the J call TRBJ1-5; D gene uncertain. CDR3 in DNA: TGTGCCAGCAGCTTAGCAGGAGAGAGCAATCAGCCCCAGCATTTT. Its translation: CASSLAGESNQPQHF.